A selection of T cell receptor beta chains follows, all from one sample in a study of CD8+CD57+ T cells in acquired aplastic anemia. TCRdb re-called the reads with MiXCR, one entry per CDR3 protein. The table lists 50,000 or so distinct CDR3 sequences, around 57% of them singletons. The sample was sorted CD4+, CD8+, or CD8+CD57+ T cells (not recorded which) from PBMCs. The receptors come from a human donor with aplastic anemia. Each CDR3 is given with its conserved first and last residue. The D gene is left open where the match is weak. Size is stated for part of the rows, as once, few or many counts, or as a class when the clone is expanded.

>NA|TRBJ1-1|many|TRBV12-3/TRBV12-4
TGTGCCAGCAGTCCAGGACAGAGGGCTTTCTTT
CASSPGQRAFF
>NA|TRBJ1-6|NA|TRBV2
TGTGCCAGCAGTTTACGCCCCTATAATTCACCCCTCCACTTT
CASSLRPYNSPLHF
>TRBD2|TRBJ2-7|NA|TRBV11-3
TGTGCCAGCAGCTCACCAGGGAGGGGCCCCTACGAGCAGTACTTC
CASSSPGRGPYEQYF
>TRBD1|TRBJ2-1|NA|TRBV7-8
TGTGCCAGCAGTTCCGGGACAGGGGTGTTGAATGAGCAGTTCTTC
CASSSGTGVLNEQFF
>NA|TRBJ2-7|NA|TRBV7-8
TGTGCCAGCAGCTTAGAGGCACAGGGACTCTACGAGCAGTACTTC
CASSLEAQGLYEQYF
>NA|TRBJ1-5|many|TRBV6-2/TRBV6-3
TGTGCCAGCAGTTCGGACATAACAGGGCAGCCCCAGCATTTT
CASSSDITGQPQHF
>NA|TRBJ2-2|few|TRBV20-1
TGCAGTGCTAGTCCCGGGCCGACGAACACCGGGGAGCTGTTTTTT
CSASPGPTNTGELFF
>TRBD2|TRBJ2-3|once|TRBV6-4
TGTGCCAGCAGCTCTAGCGGGGTAACAGATACGCAGTATTTT
CASSSSGVTDTQYF
>NA|TRBJ1-1|many|TRBV6-6
TGTGCCAGCAGGGACACTGAAGCTTTCTTT
CASRDTEAFF
>NA|TRBJ1-5|NA|TRBV2
TGTGCCAGCGATGCAATAAGCAATCAGCCCCAGCATTTT
CASDAISNQPQHF
>NA|TRBJ2-1|many|TRBV11-3
TGTGCCAGCAGCCCATCCGAAGACGGCAATGAGCAGTTCTTC
CASSPSEDGNEQFF
>NA|TRBJ1-2|medium-sized|TRBV7-9
TGTGCCAGCAGCCTGGGGGTGGACTATGGCTACACCTTC
CASSLGVDYGYTF
>TRBD1|TRBJ2-7|many|TRBV7-6
TGTGCCAGCAGCCCACGCCTGGGACAGGCTTCCTCCTACGAGCAGTACTTC
CASSPRLGQASSYEQYF
>NA|TRBJ2-3|many|TRBV7-9
TGTGCGCCCCTGGCAGATACGCAGTATTTT
CAPLADTQYF
>NA|TRBJ1-1|NA|TRBV7-9
TGTGCCAGCAGTTCCCTTGTCTTTTCTGAAGCTTTCTTT
CASSSLVFSEAFF
>NA|TRBJ1-1|NA|TRBV29-1
TGCAGCGTTGAGCAGGGCCGAATCACTGAAGCTTTCTTT
CSVEQGRITEAFF
>NA|TRBJ1-2|NA|TRBV25-1
TGTGCCAGCAGTGGCCCCGGGGGGGGCTACACCTTC
CASSGPGGGYTF
>NA|TRBJ1-1|once|TRBV5-1
TGCGCCAGCAGCTTGGAAGGGGAAGGGGCTTTCTTT
CASSLEGEGAFF
>TRBD1|TRBJ2-7|NA|TRBV2
TGTGCCAGCAGTTCCACAGGGGACGAGCAGTACTTC
CASSSTGDEQYF
>TRBD1|TRBJ2-7|NA|TRBV30
TGTGCCTGGATGCCGGAATCTTTGGGACAGGGAGGCTACGAGCAGTACTTC
CAWMPESLGQGGYEQYF
>NA|TRBJ2-5|NA|TRBV9
TGTGCCAGCAGCGTAAACGTACGGACGTCGATAGAGACCCAGTACTTC
CASSVNVRTSIETQYF
>NA|TRBJ2-5|NA|TRBV19
TGTGCCAGTAGTACAGGGGTAGAGACCCAGTACTTC
CASSTGVETQYF
>NA|TRBJ1-2|NA|TRBV7-9
TGTGCCAGCAGCTCAGCATGGCCTACCCATGGCTACACCTTC
CASSSAWPTHGYTF
>TRBD1|TRBJ1-5|NA|TRBV2
TGTGCCAACAGTGGGGGCAGGGGGCAAAGTCAGCCCCAGCATTTT
CANSGGRGQSQPQHF
>TRBD1|TRBJ2-3|NA|TRBV20-1
TGCAGTGCTAGTGACAGGGCGAAAAGCACAGATACGCAGTATTTT
CSASDRAKSTDTQYF
>TRBD1|TRBJ1-2|once|TRBV2
TGTGCCAGCAGTGAGACAGGGGGCGGGTATGGCTACACCTTC
CASSETGGGYGYTF
>NA|TRBJ1-2|NA|TRBV20-1
TGCAGTGCGCAGATAACTAACTATGGCTACACCTTC
CSAQITNYGYTF
>NA|TRBJ2-7|NA|TRBV5-6
TGTGCCGGCAGCCGAAGGGACACCACCTACGAGCAGCACTTC
CAGSRRDTTYEQHF
>NA|TRBJ2-3|NA|TRBV10-3
TGTGCCATCAGTGAGTCCCGGACAGCCACAGATACGCAGTATTTT
CAISESRTATDTQYF
>TRBD2|TRBJ2-7|NA|TRBV10-1
TGCGCCAGCAGTGATCCCGGGACTAGCGACGAGCAGTACTTC
CASSDPGTSDEQYF
>NA|TRBJ1-2|many|TRBV9
TGTGCCAGCAGCCCCGAGGTGCAGGGCTATGGCTACACCTTC
CASSPEVQGYGYTF
>NA|TRBJ2-7|medium-sized|TRBV7-9
TGTGCCAGCAGCCCCCCGGGCCCCTACGAGCAGTACTTC
CASSPPGPYEQYF
>TRBD1|TRBJ1-2|NA|TRBV20-1
TGCAGCCCCAAATGGGGACAGGGGGTGGGCTACACCTTC
CSPKWGQGVGYTF
>TRBD2|TRBJ2-5|NA|TRBV4-1
TGCGCCAGCAGCCAAGAAGGACTAGCGGCACAAGAGACCCAGTACTTC
CASSQEGLAAQETQYF
>TRBD1|TRBJ1-2|NA|TRBV7-8
TGTGCCAGCAGCTTAGTGGGTCTGGGACAGGGGGCTTCCTATGGCTACACCTTC
CASSLVGLGQGASYGYTF
>TRBD1|TRBJ1-2|once|TRBV7-2
TGTGCCAGCAGCCCAACAGGGGGAGGGAACTATGGCTACACCTTC
CASSPTGGGNYGYTF
>NA|TRBJ2-1|NA|TRBV29-1
TGCAGCGTTGTACGGCAGGATGGGCAGTTCTTC
CSVVRQDGQFF
>NA|TRBJ2-1|many|TRBV5-6
TGTGCCAGCAGCGGCCTCACCTTGGAGCAGTTCTTC
CASSGLTLEQFF
>NA|TRBJ2-2|medium-sized|TRBV9
TGTGCCAGCCCACGCGCCGGGGAGCTGTTTTTT
CASPRAGELFF
>NA|TRBJ1-6|NA|TRBV12-3/TRBV12-4
TGTGCCAGCAGCCCGGATAATTCACCCCTCCACTTT
CASSPDNSPLHF
>NA|TRBJ2-7|NA|TRBV20-1
TGCAGTGCTAGAGACAGGGTTTACGAGCAGTACTTC
CSARDRVYEQYF
>NA|TRBJ1-2|NA|TRBV7-9
TGTGCCAGCATGTTTGGCTATGGCTACACCTTC
CASMFGYGYTF
>NA|TRBJ2-7|NA|TRBV7-9
TGTGCCAGCAGCTCCGACGGGGCCGAGCAGTACTTC
CASSSDGAEQYF
>NA|TRBJ2-7|NA|TRBV2
TGTGCCGGGCACAGGGTCGGCGAGCAGTACTTC
CAGHRVGEQYF
>TRBD2|TRBJ2-7|NA|TRBV15
TGTGCCACCAGCAGCGGACTAGCGGGAGGTGCGGGGGAGCAGTACTTC
CATSSGLAGGAGEQYF
>NA|TRBJ2-7|medium-sized|TRBV29-1
TGCAGCGTTGTTTTCCCCATCTCCTACGAGCAGTACTTC
CSVVFPISYEQYF
>TRBD1|TRBJ2-7|NA|TRBV29-1
TGCAGCGTTGATGAGACGGGACAGGGGGAGGTCTACGAGCAGTACTTC
CSVDETGQGEVYEQYF
>TRBD1|TRBJ1-5|NA|TRBV20-1
TGCAGTGCTAGAGCGGACAGGGTGGATCAGCCCCAGCATTTT
CSARADRVDQPQHF
>NA|TRBJ2-5|NA|TRBV2
TGTGCCAGCGGGCCTGGAAGGGAGACCCAGTACTTC
CASGPGRETQYF
>NA|TRBJ2-7|NA|TRBV20-1
TGCAGTTACTACGGGGGCCCCAACGAGCAGTACTTC
CSYYGGPNEQYF
>TRBD2|TRBJ2-7|NA|TRBV9
TGTGCCAGCAGCGTAGGAGCGGGGGTCACCTACGAGCAGTACTTC
CASSVGAGVTYEQYF
>NA|TRBJ2-3|many|TRBV7-9
TGTGCCAGCAGCCCTCGACTCGGGGGGCGCACAGATACGCAGTATTTT
CASSPRLGGRTDTQYF
>NA|TRBJ1-5|NA|TRBV6-1
TGTGCCACCTTAGACCAGGGAGGTCAGCCCCAGCATTTT
CATLDQGGQPQHF
>NA|TRBJ1-2|once|TRBV6-5
TGTGCCAGCAGTTGGGACACGAACTATGGCTACACCTTC
CASSWDTNYGYTF
>NA|TRBJ1-2|NA|TRBV15
TGTGCCGCCAGCAGAGGGGCAGGAGCAACTAATATTTATGGCTACACCTTC
CAASRGAGATNIYGYTF
>TRBD1|TRBJ2-5|many|TRBV2
TGTGCCAGCAGTGGAGGGACAGGGATGTTTGTGACCCAGTACTTC
CASSGGTGMFVTQYF
>NA|TRBJ1-3|NA|TRBV5-1
TGCGCCAGCAAAAATGAAGGGCCCAGCCAAGGAAACACCATATATTTT
CASKNEGPSQGNTIYF
>NA|TRBJ1-4|NA|TRBV19
TGTGCCAGTAGTTGGGAGAATGAAAAACTGTTTTTT
CASSWENEKLFF
>NA|TRBJ2-7|NA|TRBV7-9
TGTGCCAGCAGCGGAGACTCGTACGAGCAGTACTTC
CASSGDSYEQYF
>NA|TRBJ1-2|NA|TRBV19
TGTGCCAGTAGTAACCCAGGGTCGTACTATGGCTACACCTTC
CASSNPGSYYGYTF